This T cell receptor beta chain was recovered during a study of CD8 T cells in Susac syndrome. Study-wide background: The Susac syndrome patients that were sequenced included about six with active disease and fewer than 10 in remission.

With random hexamers, reverse transcription was performed on about 0.5 to 1 ug of RNA. Each CDR3 protein is one row after TCRdb ran MiXCR on the immunoSEQ multiplex PCR reads. The repertoire holds approximately 180,000 distinct CDR3 sequences, with roughly 94% as singletons. About this clonotype: Its antigen is as yet unknown.

From germline, CDR1 is SGHRS and CDR2 YFSETQ. This CDR3 has 11 amino acids. Trimming pared 4 bases from V and 8 bases from J, leaving 9 bases between. The study, taken as a whole, reports: The study conceded that its TCR sequencing and HLA analysis involved relatively few individuals.

What was sequenced was CD4+ T cells from PBMCs. The clonotype was recovered from a human donor with Susac syndrome. This chain joins TRBV5-1 and TRBJ1-2; no reliable D call. CDR3 in amino acids: CASSKDGGYTF. The DNA of the CDR3 is TGCGCCAGCAGCAAGGACGGAGGCTACACCTTC.